This T cell receptor (beta chain) comes out of a study of control samples from healthy donors and cancer patients. Using immunoSEQ multiplex PCR, the repertoire was profiled, and TCRdb retains in-frame clones only, with some absent. The data show tens of thousands of clones, with approximately 90% seen just once and roughly 0.8% held by the top ten. This CDR3 has 17 amino acids. Germline values: CDR1 KGHSH, CDR2 LQKENI. V dropped 5 bases and J dropped 2; count of bases not matched to a gene: 5. The receptor was derived from a man aged 30 to 39 with colorectal cancer. Sequencing input: PBMCs. The V call is TRBV18, the J call TRBJ2-3; 15 bases are shared with TRBD2. CDR3 nucleotides: TGTGCCAGCTCAACTGGGACTAGCGGGGGGCCCACAGATACGCAGTATTTT. It is translated as CASSTGTSGGPTDTQYF.